The rows below give T cell receptor beta chains drawn from one sample of a study of blood T cell repertoires in COVID-19. Libraries were prepared by immunoSEQ multiplex PCR; TCRdb keeps only in-frame clonotypes and omits some of them. The sample shows around 300,000 clones, around 87% of them seen only once. The source material was peripheral blood. The source of these receptors is a woman aged 25 to 39 who had recovered from COVID-19. CDR3s include the opening cysteine and the closing phenylalanine or tryptophan. A D gene is named only where the DNA matches it firmly. Clone size is not always given. Where it is, it says once, few, many or a class for expanded clones.

clone size	D gene	J gene	V gene	CDR3 protein	CDR3 DNA
.	TRBD1	TRBJ2-5	TRBV24-1	CATSDYQGGDQYF	TGTGCCACCAGTGACTACCAAGGGGGCGATCAGTACTTC
.	.	TRBJ1-1	TRBV4-1	CASSPLQRDKNTEAFF	TGCGCCAGCAGCCCTCTGCAACGGGACAAGAACACTGAAGCTTTCTTT
.	TRBD1	TRBJ1-2	TRBV4-1	CASSQQGARGYTF	TGCGCCAGCAGCCAACAGGGGGCTCGGGGCTACACCTTC
many	TRBD1	TRBJ2-3	TRBV29-1	CSVHQGADTQYF	TGCAGCGTTCATCAGGGGGCAGATACGCAGTATTTT
.	TRBD1	TRBJ2-4	TRBV28	CASSWTGIKNIQYF	TGTGCCAGCAGTTGGACAGGGATTAAAAACATTCAGTACTTC
once	.	TRBJ2-5	TRBV27	CASSLYGGGETQYF	TGTGCCAGCAGTTTATATGGCGGAGGAGAGACCCAGTACTTC
.	TRBD2	TRBJ2-1	TRBV5-1	CASSLGGSSDEQFF	TGCGCCAGCAGCCTCGGGGGGTCTAGCGATGAGCAGTTCTTC
.	.	TRBJ2-7	TRBV29-1	CSVPHPEDREVSYEQYF	TGCAGCGTTCCTCACCCAGAAGACAGGGAGGTTTCCTACGAGCAGTACTTC
.	.	TRBJ2-3	TRBV2	CATSRGLGSDTQYF	TGTGCCACCTCTAGAGGGTTAGGTTCAGATACGCAGTATTTT
.	TRBD1	TRBJ1-1	TRBV27	CASRTGGHMNTEAFF	TGTGCCAGCAGGACAGGGGGTCACATGAACACTGAAGCTTTCTTT
.	TRBD1	TRBJ1-6	TRBV3-1/TRBV3-2	CASSRTGQGYNSPLHF	TGTGCCAGCAGCCGCACGGGACAGGGGTATAATTCACCCCTCCACTTT
.	TRBD1	TRBJ2-1	TRBV5-1	CASSEDRVQGEQFF	TGCGCCAGCAGCGAAGACAGGGTTCAGGGTGAGCAGTTCTTC
.	.	TRBJ2-3	TRBV3-1/TRBV3-2	CASSRDLAGGLTDTQYF	TGTGCCAGCAGCCGGGACTTAGCTGGCGGACTCACAGATACGCAGTATTTT
.	TRBD2	TRBJ2-5	TRBV19	CASRNSGGPQETQYF	TGTGCCAGTAGGAATAGCGGGGGCCCCCAAGAGACCCAGTACTTC
.	TRBD1	TRBJ1-1	TRBV19	CASNHDRANTEAFF	TGTGCCAGTAACCACGACAGGGCGAACACTGAAGCTTTCTTT
.	.	TRBJ2-1	TRBV9	CASSVAGAYGDEQFF	TGTGCCAGCAGCGTAGCTGGGGCATATGGCGATGAGCAGTTCTTC
.	.	TRBJ1-4	TRBV27	CASSLEGRTEKLFF	TGTGCCAGCAGTTTAGAAGGGAGGACTGAAAAACTGTTTTTT
once	TRBD1	TRBJ1-5	TRBV7-3	CASSLTGGEQPQHF	TGTGCCAGCAGCTTGACAGGGGGCGAGCAGCCCCAGCATTTT
.	TRBD2	TRBJ2-3	TRBV4-1	CASSQGDLAGGIRTDTQYF	TGCGCCAGCAGCCAAGGCGATTTAGCGGGAGGAATACGCACAGATACGCAGTATTTT
.	TRBD1	TRBJ2-7	TRBV11-2	CASSLVGQWSSYEQYF	TGTGCCAGCAGCTTAGTGGGACAGTGGAGCTCCTACGAGCAGTACTTC
.	TRBD2	TRBJ2-1	TRBV9	CASSVGGLAGGGEQFF	TGTGCCAGCAGCGTAGGTGGGCTAGCGGGAGGAGGCGAGCAGTTCTTC
.	.	TRBJ2-7	TRBV30	CAWSVSDGDEQYF	TGTGCCTGGAGTGTGTCGGACGGGGACGAGCAGTACTTC
.	TRBD1	TRBJ1-2	TRBV18	CASSPTGDYGYTF	TGTGCCAGCTCACCCACAGGGGACTATGGCTACACCTTC
once	.	TRBJ2-7	TRBV27	CASSLSLATAPYEQYF	TGTGCCAGCAGTTTATCTCTTGCGACAGCCCCCTACGAGCAGTACTTC
.	.	TRBJ2-7	TRBV19	CASSIYGYEQYF	TGTGCCAGTAGTATATACGGCTACGAGCAGTACTTC
.	TRBD1	TRBJ2-1	TRBV7-8	CASTGGNEQFF	TGTGCCTCGACAGGGGGCAATGAGCAGTTCTTC
.	TRBD1	TRBJ2-7	TRBV7-2	CASSEAGTAYEQYF	TGTGCCAGCAGCGAAGCCGGGACAGCCTACGAGCAGTACTTC
.	TRBD1	TRBJ1-2	TRBV5-1	CASSLADRGYGYTF	TGCGCCAGCAGCTTGGCCGACAGGGGCTATGGCTACACCTTC
.	.	TRBJ2-7	TRBV14	CASSHLPAIQGIQGEQYF	TGTGCCAGCAGCCACTTGCCTGCGATACAGGGCATCCAGGGCGAGCAGTACTTC
.	TRBD1	TRBJ1-1	TRBV18	CASSPSGRTGTTEAFF	TGTGCCAGCTCACCCTCAGGGAGGACAGGGACCACTGAAGCTTTCTTT
once	TRBD1	TRBJ1-1	TRBV6-5	CASSYSGTANTEAFF	TGTGCCAGCAGTTACTCCGGGACAGCTAACACTGAAGCTTTCTTT
.	.	TRBJ2-3	TRBV10-3	CAISRLAEDTQYF	TGTGCCATCAGCCGACTGGCTGAAGATACGCAGTATTTT
few	TRBD1	TRBJ1-1	TRBV6-1	CASSVGKNRGRTEAFF	TGTGCCAGCAGTGTGGGCAAAAACAGGGGGCGAACTGAAGCTTTCTTT
.	.	TRBJ2-7	TRBV6-5	CASSYHGLSSYEQYF	TGTGCCAGCAGTTACCACGGACTAAGCTCCTACGAGCAGTACTTC
.	.	TRBJ2-1	TRBV11-2	CASSSPRWGVEFF	TGTGCCAGCAGCTCCCCCCGTTGGGGCGTCGAGTTCTTC
once	.	TRBJ1-2	TRBV3-1/TRBV3-2	CASSQLGGAGYGYTF	TGTGCCAGCAGCCAACTGGGCGGGGCGGGCTATGGCTACACCTTC
.	TRBD1	TRBJ2-5	TRBV27	CASSLLSSGGGAQYF	TGTGCCAGCAGTTTACTGTCGTCAGGGGGCGGGGCCCAGTACTTC
.	TRBD2	TRBJ2-1	TRBV5-1	CASSGGTSGWNEQFF	TGCGCCAGCAGCGGGGGGACTAGCGGATGGAATGAGCAGTTCTTC
.	TRBD1	TRBJ1-1	TRBV18	CASSPFRGDTEAFF	TGTGCCAGCTCACCATTCAGGGGGGACACTGAAGCTTTCTTT
.	TRBD1	TRBJ1-3	TRBV7-2	CASSPTGGQRNTIYF	TGTGCCAGCAGTCCTACAGGGGGCCAGAGAAACACCATATATTTT
.	.	TRBJ2-3	TRBV3-1/TRBV3-2	CASSARGGFVYTQYF	TGTGCCAGCAGCGCGAGGGGGGGGTTCGTGTATACGCAGTATTTT
.	.	TRBJ2-1	TRBV7-9	CASKTSIGNEQFF	TGTGCCAGCAAGACTAGTATCGGGAATGAGCAGTTCTTC
.	.	TRBJ2-1	TRBV2	CASSAQPGPEQFF	TGTGCCAGCAGTGCTCAACCTGGGCCGGAGCAGTTCTTC
.	.	TRBJ1-1	TRBV3-1/TRBV3-2	CASSQPGSTEAFF	TGTGCCAGCAGCCAACCCGGGTCCACTGAAGCTTTCTTT
.	TRBD1	TRBJ1-1	TRBV7-8	CASSPGTGQRLAEAFF	TGTGCCAGCAGCCCCGGGACAGGTCAACGGTTGGCTGAAGCTTTCTTT
.	TRBD2	TRBJ2-3	TRBV6-6	CASSRRAGDGTDTQYF	TGTGCCAGCAGTAGAAGAGCGGGGGACGGCACAGATACGCAGTATTTT